Below are 28 T cell receptor beta chains sequenced from a single sample in a study of OX40 agonist ivuxolimab in advanced cancers. Profiling relied on immunoSEQ multiplex PCR, and the TCRdb table lists in-frame clones only, not all of them. Of 50,000 or so clones detected, 65% to 85% appear once; the ten largest clones hold roughly an eighth. Sequences were derived from CD4+ or CD8+ T cells sorted from blood, sampled in a trial of the OX40 agonist ivuxolimab. The receptor source for this set is an adult with an advanced solid tumor such as melanoma, head and neck, liver or kidney cancer.

The rearrangement links TRBV9 to TRBJ2-7; TRBD2 agrees at 10 bases. V lost 4 bases, J lost 2 bases, and 6 bases stayed unmatched. This CDR3 region has 15 residues. CDR1 and CDR2 (germline): SGDLS, YYNGEE. In DNA, the CDR3 is TGTGCCAGCAGCTCTCAAGCGGGAGGGACCTACGAGCAGTACTTC. Translated: CASSSQAGGTYEQYF.

This rearrangement joins TRBV5-4 to TRBJ2-1; TRBD2 might be the D (5 bases). The CDR3 is 13 amino acids. From germline, CDR1 is SGHNT and CDR2 YYREEE (reference sequence). Trimming pared 5 bases from V and 8 bases from J, leaving 14 bases between. The CDR3 region has the DNA TGTGCCAGCAGTGGCAAGGTGGACTATGAGCAGTTCTTC. Amino acid sequence: CASSGKVDYEQFF.

The chain employs TRBV7-6 and TRBJ2-1; D ambiguous. The ends were cut back, 2 bases at V and 6 bases at J, with 5 bases in the middle. The length of the CDR3 is 12 residues. In germline, CDR1 is SGHVS, CDR2 FNYEAQ. DNA of the CDR3: TGTGCCAGCAGCTTATCCGGCAATGAGCAGTTCTTC. This encodes CASSLSGNEQFF. Based on the CDR3 plus reference TRBV7-6 and TRBJ2-1, the full variable domain is GAGVSQSPRYKVTKRGQDVALRCDPISGHVSLYWYRQALGQGPEFLTYFNYEAQQDKSGLPNDRFSAERPEGSISTLTIQRTEQRDSAMYRCASSLSGNEQFFGPGTRLTVL.

V and J are TRBV19 and TRBJ2-7; TRBD1 agrees at 7 bases. Germline V gene lookup returns CDR1 LNHDA and CDR2 SQIVND (reference sequence). Unmatched junction bases numbered 7, after V lost 5 bases and J lost 3 bases. The CDR3 length is 14 residues. For the CDR3, the DNA is TGTGCCAGTAGTTTTCGGACAGGAGGCTACGAGCAGTACTTC. Translated, it gives CASSFRTGGYEQYF.

This sequence joins TRBV5-1 and TRBJ1-4, with 8 bases aligning to TRBD1. V dropped 5 bases and J dropped 2; count of bases not matched to a gene: 5. The CDR3 has 15 residues. Germline CDR1 SGHRS, CDR2 YFSETQ. DNA of the CDR3: TGCGCCAGCAGGCGACCAGGGGGCACTAATGAAAAACTGTTTTTT. Translation gives CASRRPGGTNEKLFF.

The sample holds one count of this clone. V gene TRBV19 combines with J gene TRBJ1-4, with 9 positions matching TRBD1. The CDR3 totals 15 residues. CDR1 LNHDA and CDR2 SQIVND come from the germline V gene (reference sequence). V shed 6 bases and J 3 bases; nucleotides not matched to a gene: 5. In DNA, the CDR3 is TGTGCCAGTAGCGCCGGGACAGGGTCTAATGAAAAACTGTTTTTT. Its protein is CASSAGTGSNEKLFF.

The chain has TRBV29-1 and TRBJ1-5; D gene uncertain. CDR1 and CDR2 from the germline V gene are SQVTM and ANQGSEA. The CDR3 is 15 residues long. The V end lost 1 base, the J end lost 4 bases, and 14 bases lay between the germline ends. CDR3 nucleotide sequence: TGCAGCGTTGAAGGGCGTCAGGCGATAAATCAGCCCCAGCATTTT. This translates into CSVEGRQAINQPQHF.

The rearrangement links TRBV6-5 to TRBJ2-3, with TRBD1 matching 10 bases. The CDR3 sequence is 15 residues long. CDR1 and CDR2 from the germline V gene are MNHEY and SVGAGI. Unmatched junction bases numbered 4, after V lost 2 bases and J lost 5 bases. The CDR3 loop reads CASSYRDRGVDTQYF. CDR3 DNA sequence: TGTGCCAGCAGTTACCGGGACAGGGGAGTAGATACGCAGTATTTT.

This clone was counted once. The genes are TRBV7-2 and TRBJ2-5; 12 bases are shared with TRBD1. The V and J ends lost 0 bases and 5 bases, in that order; junction bases with no gene match: 1. CDR1 and CDR2 from the germline V gene are SGHTA and FQGNSA. The CDR3 totals 15 residues. The CDR3 DNA is TGTGCCAGCAGCTTAGCTGGGACAGGGGGCGAGACCCAGTACTTC. Protein sequence: CASSLAGTGGETQYF.

CDR3 residues: CASSPGDSNEKLFF. The CDR3 DNA follows: TGTGCCAGCAGCCCCGGCGATTCTAATGAAAAACTGTTTTTT. The V call is TRBV9, the J call TRBJ1-4; D is ambiguous. The CDR3 runs 14 residues. Trimming took off 4 bases at V and 3 bases at J, with 10 bases between the two ends. The germline V gene has CDR1 SGDLS and CDR2 YYNGEE.

This clone has only a few counts. The chain couples TRBV4-1 to TRBJ1-4; D is unresolved. This CDR3 has 13 residues. Germline CDR1 MGHRA, CDR2 YSYEKL. V gave up 5 bases and J gave up 7 bases, with 11 bases separating them. CDR3 amino acids: CASSFLEGEKLFF. CDR3 in DNA: TGCGCCAGCAGCTTCCTCGAGGGTGAAAAACTGTTTTTT.

V and J are TRBV27 and TRBJ1-1, with D maybe TRBD1 (5 bases). The V and J ends lost 8 bases and 3 bases respectively, with 16 bases between them. The CDR3 has 14 residues. Germline lookup yields CDR1 MNHEY and CDR2 SMNVEV (reference sequence). In nucleotides, the CDR3 is TGTGCCAGCTTACGCAGTGGGGGGGACACTGAAGCTTTCTTT. Its translation is CASLRSGGDTEAFF.

The chain uses TRBV5-8 and TRBJ2-2, with TRBD2 matching 11 bases. There are 16 residues in the CDR3. The germline gives CDR1 SGHTS, CDR2 YDEGEE. V lost 4 bases and J lost 4; bases outside the gene matches: 6. CDR3 coding DNA: TGTGCCAGCAGCCGAACTAGCGGGAGTGGCACCGGGGAGCTGTTTTTT. Its translation is CASSRTSGSGTGELFF.

The V gene is TRBV19, the J gene TRBJ2-1, with TRBD2 matching 9 bases. CDR1 and CDR2 from the germline V gene are LNHDA and SQIVND (reference sequence). V shed 7 bases, J shed 5 bases, and the junction held 3 bases outside the gene matches. This CDR3 is 13 amino acids long. Written as DNA, the CDR3 is TGTGCCAGTATGGGACTAGCAAACAATGAGCAGTTCTTC. This gives the protein CASMGLANNEQFF.

This chain links TRBV18 with TRBJ2-5; D is ambiguous. The CDR3 is 12 residues long. The V gene's germline CDR1 is KGHSH and CDR2 LQKENI. V lost 5 bases, J lost 5 bases, and 9 bases lay in between. CDR3 nucleotides: TGTGCCAGCTCAGCACTCGGGGAGACCCAGTACTTC. Translation gives CASSALGETQYF.

This clone appeared a few times. This chain uses TRBV7-2 with TRBJ2-1, with TRBD2 matching 10 bases. The CDR3 spans 14 residues. CDR1 is SGHTA and CDR2 is FQGNSA in the germline V gene. Unmatched junction bases numbered 4, after V lost 4 bases and J lost 7 bases. CDR3 nucleotides: TGTGCCAGCAGCTCGGGACTAGCGCCGAATGAGCAGTTCTTC. Its protein is CASSSGLAPNEQFF.

V usage is TRBV6-6 and J usage is TRBJ2-7; D may be TRBD1 (6 bases). Trimming removed 5 bases at V and 5 bases at J, with 22 bases between. This CDR3 contains 16 residues. Germline CDR1 MNHNY, CDR2 SVGAGI (reference sequence). This CDR3 reads CASSHHLTGFPNEQYF. CDR3 in DNA: TGTGCCAGCAGTCACCACTTAACAGGGTTCCCTAACGAGCAGTACTTC.

The V gene is TRBV6-5, the J gene TRBJ1-1, with D uncertain. This CDR3 is 11 amino acids long. Germline CDR1 is MNHEY and CDR2 is SVGAGI. Trimming cost V 7 bases and J 10 bases, with 13 bases left between them. The CDR3 is CASTGFWGAFF. CDR3 nucleotide sequence: TGTGCCAGCACGGGGTTTTGGGGAGCTTTCTTT.

This rearrangement joins TRBV19 to TRBJ1-4; tentative D call: TRBD1 (6 bases). CDR1 LNHDA and CDR2 SQIVND come from the germline V gene (reference sequence). There are 14 residues in the CDR3. Trimming removed 3 bases from V and 6 bases from J, with 11 bases in between. The CDR3 here is CASSIAGAYEKLFF. The CDR3 DNA follows: TGTGCCAGTAGTATTGCGGGGGCTTATGAAAAACTGTTTTTT. Variable domain in full (rest from reference TRBV19 and TRBJ1-4): DGGITQSPKYLFRKEGQNVTLSCEQNLNHDAMYWYRQDPGQGLRLIYYSQIVNDFQKGDIAEGYSVSREKKESFPLTVTSAQKNPTAFYLCASSIAGAYEKLFFGSGTQLSVL.

V is TRBV28 and J is TRBJ1-3; perhaps TRBD1 as D (5 bases). The germline CDR1 and CDR2 sequences are MDHEN and SYDVKM. V was trimmed by 0 bases and J by 4 bases, leaving 10 bases between them. The CDR3 has 15 amino acids. This CDR3 reads CASSLWGTTGNTIYF. The CDR3 DNA reads as TGTGCCAGCAGTTTATGGGGGACGACCGGAAACACCATATATTTT. The whole variable domain, filled in from reference TRBV28 and TRBJ1-3, reads DVKVTQSSRYLVKRTGEKVFLECVQDMDHENMFWYRQDPGLGLRLIYFSYDVKMKEKGDIPEGYSVSREKKERFSLILESASTNQTSMYLCASSLWGTTGNTIYFGEGSWLTVV.

The chain links TRBV6-5 to TRBJ1-2; a possible D gene is TRBD1 (5 bases). Per germline, CDR1 MNHEY and CDR2 SVGAGI. V lost 6 bases and J 4 bases, leaving 12 bases between the germline ends. The CDR3 has 13 residues. CDR3 amino acids: CASRDGGVYGYTF. In DNA, the CDR3 is TGTGCCAGCAGGGACGGGGGGGTCTATGGCTACACCTTC.

The chain is built from TRBV19 and TRBJ2-7, with 8 bases fitting TRBD2. CDR3 size: 15 residues. Trimming took 3 bases from V and 5 from J; bases not matched to a gene: 9. CDR1 is LNHDA and CDR2 is SQIVND in the germline V gene (reference sequence). The CDR3 DNA is TGTGCCAGTAGTATCGGCCTAGCGGGTCATAACGAGCAGTACTTC. Its translation is CASSIGLAGHNEQYF. Variable domain in full (rest from reference TRBV19 and TRBJ2-7): DGGITQSPKYLFRKEGQNVTLSCEQNLNHDAMYWYRQDPGQGLRLIYYSQIVNDFQKGDIAEGYSVSREKKESFPLTVTSAQKNPTAFYLCASSIGLAGHNEQYFGPGTRLTVT.

The chain uses TRBV5-5 and TRBJ1-2; a possible D gene is TRBD1 (6 bases). The CDR3 length is 12 residues. In germline, CDR1 is SGHKS, CDR2 YYEKEE (reference sequence). The ends were cut back, 4 bases at V and 7 bases at J, with 11 bases in the middle. The CDR3 DNA follows: TGTGCCAGCAGCCCGACAGGAGGTGGCTACACCTTC. It codes for CASSPTGGGYTF.

V usage is TRBV2 and J usage is TRBJ1-1; a weak D match, TRBD1 (5 bases). V was trimmed by 4 bases and J by 4 bases, leaving 13 bases between them. The germline gives CDR1 SNHLY, CDR2 FYNNEI. This CDR3 spans 14 amino acids. Here the CDR3 DNA reads TGTGCCAGCAGTGCCTCCGGGGGAGGCACTGAAGCTTTCTTT. It yields the protein CASSASGGGTEAFF.

The genes are TRBV15 and TRBJ1-1; 8 bases are shared with TRBD1. Germline V lookup: CDR1 LNHNV, CDR2 YYDKDF (reference sequence). Trimming at V came to 1 base and at J to 10 bases, leaving 14 bases not matched to a gene. CDR3 size: 16 residues. DNA for the CDR3: TGTGCCACCAGCAGAGGGGGAGAGGGACAGGATTCCCCAGCTTTCTTT. It yields the protein CATSRGGEGQDSPAFF.

The chain carries TRBV4-2 and TRBJ2-1; unclear D gene. Germline CDR1 is LGHNA and CDR2 is YNFKEQ. V lost 5 bases, J lost 9 bases, and 8 bases lay in between. The CDR3 runs to 11 residues. The CDR3 bases are TGTGCCAGCAGCTTGGATTTTGAGCAGTTCTTC. Translated: CASSLDFEQFF.

J is TRBJ2-3 and V is TRBV18; 10 nucleotides align to TRBD2. After removal of 0 bases from V and 5 bases from J, the junction contained 2 bases not matched to a gene. The CDR3 covers 15 residues. Germline V gene data show CDR1 as KGHSH and CDR2 as LQKENI. CDR3 residues: CASSPPSSGGDTQYF. Written as DNA, the CDR3 is TGTGCCAGCTCACCACCGTCTAGCGGGGGAGATACGCAGTATTTT.

The chain joins TRBV21-1 to TRBJ2-5; TRBD2, as called in the table, went unchecked against the DNA. TRBV21-1 is marked as a pseudogene. The CDR3 has 15 residues. CDR3 coding DNA: TGTGCCAGCAGCGGAGGGACTGCTCACCAAGAGACCCAGTACTTC. Translating it yields CASSGGTAHQETQYF.